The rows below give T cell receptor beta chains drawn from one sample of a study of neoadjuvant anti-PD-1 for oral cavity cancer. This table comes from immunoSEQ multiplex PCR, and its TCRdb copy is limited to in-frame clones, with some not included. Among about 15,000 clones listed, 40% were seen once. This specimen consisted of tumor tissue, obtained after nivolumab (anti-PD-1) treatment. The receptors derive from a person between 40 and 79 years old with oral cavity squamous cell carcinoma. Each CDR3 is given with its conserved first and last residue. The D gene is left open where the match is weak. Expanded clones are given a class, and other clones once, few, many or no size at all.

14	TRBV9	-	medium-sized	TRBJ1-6	CASSVGDRNSPLHF	TGTGCCAGCAGCGTAGGAGACAGAAATTCACCCCTCCACTTT
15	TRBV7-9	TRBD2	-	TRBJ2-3	CASSPLAGGADTQYF	TGTGCCAGCAGTCCGCTAGCGGGGGGAGCAGATACGCAGTATTTT
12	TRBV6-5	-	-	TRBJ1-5	CASKQINQPQHF	TGTGCCAGCAAACAGATCAATCAGCCCCAGCATTTT
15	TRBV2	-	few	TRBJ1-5	CASVASGQSNQPQHF	TGTGCCAGCGTTGCCTCGGGACAAAGCAATCAGCCCCAGCATTTT
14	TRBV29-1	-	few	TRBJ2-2	CSARQGGVTGELFF	TGCAGCGCTAGACAGGGAGGGGTCACCGGGGAGCTGTTTTTT
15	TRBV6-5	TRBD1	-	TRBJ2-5	CASSYTYRGVETQYF	TGTGCCAGCAGTTACACATACAGGGGGGTAGAGACCCAGTACTTC
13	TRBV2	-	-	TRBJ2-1	CASSQVRGLEQFF	TGTGCCAGCAGTCAGGTACGGGGTCTTGAGCAGTTCTTC
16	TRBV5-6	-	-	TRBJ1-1	CASSLWRKGLNTEAFF	TGTGCCAGCAGCTTGTGGAGGAAGGGGCTGAACACTGAAGCTTTCTTT
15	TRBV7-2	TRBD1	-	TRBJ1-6	CASSLAPGQNSPLHF	TGTGCCAGCAGCTTAGCCCCGGGACAGAATTCACCCCTCCACTTT
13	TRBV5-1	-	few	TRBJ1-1	CASSLGEVGEAFF	TGCGCCAGCAGCTTGGGAGAGGTCGGTGAAGCTTTCTTT
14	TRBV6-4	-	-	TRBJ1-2	CASKPRTGFYGYTF	TGTGCCAGCAAACCCCGAACAGGGTTCTATGGCTACACCTTC
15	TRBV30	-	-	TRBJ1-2	CAWTLSRTANYGYTF	TGTGCCTGGACCCTGTCCAGGACAGCGAACTATGGCTACACCTTC
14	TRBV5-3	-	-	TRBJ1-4	CARSLRRDNEKLFF	TGTGCCAGAAGCTTGAGGAGGGACAATGAAAAACTGTTTTTT
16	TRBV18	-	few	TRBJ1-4	CASSPSVGALFEKLFF	TGTGCCAGCTCACCATCAGTAGGAGCGCTTTTTGAAAAACTGTTTTTT
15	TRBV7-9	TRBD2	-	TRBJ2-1	CASSQTSGGSNEQFF	TGTGCCAGCAGCCAGACTAGCGGGGGATCCAATGAGCAGTTCTTC
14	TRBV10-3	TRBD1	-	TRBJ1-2	CAIKPGQGSAGYTF	TGTGCCATCAAACCCGGACAGGGGTCTGCTGGCTACACCTTC
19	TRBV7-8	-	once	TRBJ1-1	CASATSLRGVFRADTEAFF	TGTGCCAGCGCCACCAGCCTCAGGGGTGTTTTTAGGGCGGACACTGAAGCTTTCTTT
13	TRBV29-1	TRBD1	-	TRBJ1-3	CSVGDRVGNTIYF	TGCAGCGTCGGTGACAGGGTTGGAAACACCATATATTTT
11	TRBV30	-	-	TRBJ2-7	CAWSSAYEQYF	TGTGCCTGGAGTAGTGCCTACGAGCAGTACTTC
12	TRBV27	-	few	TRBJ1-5	CASSFWNQPQHF	TGTGCCAGCAGTTTTTGGAATCAGCCCCAGCATTTT
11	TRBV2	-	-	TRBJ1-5	CASREGQPQHF	TGTGCCAGCAGGGAGGGTCAGCCCCAGCATTTT
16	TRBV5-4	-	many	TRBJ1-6	CASSLIAGTINSPLHF	TGTGCCAGCAGCTTGATAGCCGGGACAATTAATTCACCCCTCCACTTT
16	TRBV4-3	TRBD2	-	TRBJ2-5	CASSPTPGRGGETQYF	TGCGCCAGCAGCCCTACCCCGGGGAGGGGAGGGGAGACCCAGTACTTC
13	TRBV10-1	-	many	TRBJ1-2	CASSEGHNYGYTF	TGCGCCAGCAGTGAGGGCCATAACTATGGCTACACCTTC
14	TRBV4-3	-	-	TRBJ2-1	CASSQGSSPGEQFF	TGCGCCAGCAGCCAAGGTAGTTCTCCAGGTGAGCAGTTCTTC
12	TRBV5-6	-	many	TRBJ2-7	CASSLEDYEQYF	TGTGCCAGCAGCCTAGAGGATTACGAGCAGTACTTC